A few counts support the clone carrying this T cell receptor (beta chain). Time point specified: pre-sensitization, week 0. Indicated treatment: therapeutic diphenylcyclopropenone sensitization with weekly scalp DPC. Blood, whole and unfractionated, served as the source for total RNA extraction. This record belongs to a study of human T cells and chemical hapten exposure. In the original workflow: TCR counts had a median of about 92,000 per sample and spanned about 23,224 to 690,600. TCRdb used MiXCR to reprocess the RACE reads, holding one entry per CDR3 protein. None of the V and J calls come from the authors' own analysis; TCRdb made them. The sample contains approximately 80,000 distinct CDR3 sequences, around 15% of which appear only once. CDR3 size: 14 residues. With 5 bases clipped from V and 5 bases from J, the junction kept 8 bases outside the gene matches. Per germline, CDR1 WNHNN and CDR2 SYGVQD (reference sequence).

The chain combines TRBV10-1 with TRBJ1-1, with 7 nucleotides matching TRBD1. The clonotype comes from a woman in her 50s with alopecia areata. Some clones in this sample may be carry-over from other donors' samples. The source was whole blood, collected in connection with sensitization to the hapten diphenylcyclopropenone (DPC). The CDR3 DNA reads as TGCGCCAGCAGTCTAGGGGGCGCGAGGACTGAAGCTTTCTTT. It specifies CASSLGGARTEAFF.